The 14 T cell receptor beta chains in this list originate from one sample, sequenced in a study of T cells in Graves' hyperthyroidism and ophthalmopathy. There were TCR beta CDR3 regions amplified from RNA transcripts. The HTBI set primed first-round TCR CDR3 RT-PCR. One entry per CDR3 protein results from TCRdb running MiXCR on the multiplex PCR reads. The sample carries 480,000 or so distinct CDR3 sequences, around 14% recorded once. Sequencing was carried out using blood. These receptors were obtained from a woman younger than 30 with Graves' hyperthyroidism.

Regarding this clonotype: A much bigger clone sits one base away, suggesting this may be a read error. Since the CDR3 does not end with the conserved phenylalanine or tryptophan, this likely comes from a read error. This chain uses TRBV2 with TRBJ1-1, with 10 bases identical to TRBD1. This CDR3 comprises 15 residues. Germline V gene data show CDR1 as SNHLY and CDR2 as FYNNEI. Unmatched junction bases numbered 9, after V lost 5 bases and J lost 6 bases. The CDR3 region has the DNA TGTGCCAGCAGTCCCCGGGACAGGGGTGCTGCTGAAGCTTTCCTT. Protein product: CASSPRDRGAAEAFL.

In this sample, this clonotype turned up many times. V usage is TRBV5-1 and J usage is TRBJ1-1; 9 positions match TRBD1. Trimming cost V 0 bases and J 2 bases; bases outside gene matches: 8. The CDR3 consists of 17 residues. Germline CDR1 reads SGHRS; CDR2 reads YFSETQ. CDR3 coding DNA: TGCGCCAGCAGCTTGGTACCGAGGACAGGGGAAAACACTGAAGCTTTCTTT. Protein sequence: CASSLVPRTGENTEAFF.

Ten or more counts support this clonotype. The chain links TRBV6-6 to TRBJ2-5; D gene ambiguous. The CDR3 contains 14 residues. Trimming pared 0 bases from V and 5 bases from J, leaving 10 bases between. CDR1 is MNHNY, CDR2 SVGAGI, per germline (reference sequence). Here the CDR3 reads CASSYSSQFETQYF. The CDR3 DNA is TGTGCCAGCAGTTACTCGAGTCAGTTTGAGACCCAGTACTTC.

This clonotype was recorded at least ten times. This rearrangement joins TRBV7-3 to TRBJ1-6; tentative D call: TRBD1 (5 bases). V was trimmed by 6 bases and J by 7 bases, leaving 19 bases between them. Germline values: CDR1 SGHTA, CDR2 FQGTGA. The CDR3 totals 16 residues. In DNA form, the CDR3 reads TGTGCCAGCAGTCTGGGACCACAGAGGAGCAATTCACCCCTCCACTTT. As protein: CASSLGPQRSNSPLHF. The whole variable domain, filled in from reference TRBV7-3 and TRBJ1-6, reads GAGVSQTPSNKVTEKGKYVELRCDPISGHTALYWYRQSLGQGPEFLIYFQGTGAADDSGLPNDRFFAVRPEGSVSTLKIQRTERGDSAVYLCASSLGPQRSNSPLHFGNGTRLTVT.

The CDR3 DNA is TGTGCCATCAGTGAGGGCGGCAGGGGGCTATCCGGGGAGCTGTTTTTT. The encoded protein is CAISEGGRGLSGELFF. The chain links TRBV10-3 to TRBJ2-2; TRBD1 aligns across 8 bases. The CDR3 loop spans 16 amino acids. V trimming: 2 bases; J trimming: 6 bases; junction bases outside the gene matches: 8. In germline, CDR1 is ENHRY, CDR2 SYGVKD.

The CDR3 coding sequence is TGTGCCAGTAGGGTCCATGGGACAGATACGCAGTATTTT. This codes for CASRVHGTDTQYF. This rearrangement joins TRBV19 to TRBJ2-3; D gene unclear. The CDR3 has 13 amino acids. V lost 6 bases and J lost 3, with 10 bases in between. Germline V gene lookup returns CDR1 LNHDA and CDR2 SQIVND (reference sequence).

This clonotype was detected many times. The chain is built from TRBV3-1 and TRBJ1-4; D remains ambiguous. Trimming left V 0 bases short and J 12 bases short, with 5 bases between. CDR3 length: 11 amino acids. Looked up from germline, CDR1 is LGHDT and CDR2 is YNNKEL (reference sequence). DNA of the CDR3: TGTGCCAGCAGCCAAGAGGAGGAACTGTTTTTT. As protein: CASSQEEELFF.

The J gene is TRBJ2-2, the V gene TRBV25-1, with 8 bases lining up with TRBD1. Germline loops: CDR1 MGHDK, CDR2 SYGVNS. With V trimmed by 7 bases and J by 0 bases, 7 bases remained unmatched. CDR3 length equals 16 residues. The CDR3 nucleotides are TGTGCCAGCAAAAGTCCGGGACAGGCGAACACCGGGGAGCTGTTTTTT. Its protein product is CASKSPGQANTGELFF.

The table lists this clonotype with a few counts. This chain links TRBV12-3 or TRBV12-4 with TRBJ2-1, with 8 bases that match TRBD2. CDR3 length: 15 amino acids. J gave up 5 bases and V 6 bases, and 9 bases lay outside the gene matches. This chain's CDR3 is CASSPREGLHNEQFF. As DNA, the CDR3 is TGTGCCAGCAGCCCTCGGGAGGGCCTCCACAATGAGCAGTTCTTC.

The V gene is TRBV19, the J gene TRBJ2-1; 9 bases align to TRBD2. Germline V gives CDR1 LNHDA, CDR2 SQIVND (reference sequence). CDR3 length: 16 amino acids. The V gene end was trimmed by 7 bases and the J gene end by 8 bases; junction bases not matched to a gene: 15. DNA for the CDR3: TGTGCCAGTACCTTTAGCGGGAGAGAGGGTTTGGATGAGCAGTTCTTC. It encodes CASTFSGREGLDEQFF.

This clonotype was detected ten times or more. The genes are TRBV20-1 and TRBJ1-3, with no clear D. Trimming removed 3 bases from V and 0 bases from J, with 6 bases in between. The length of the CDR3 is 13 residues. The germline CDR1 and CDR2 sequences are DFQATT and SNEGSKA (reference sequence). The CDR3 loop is CSARSHSGNTIYF. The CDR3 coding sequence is TGCAGTGCTAGGTCTCACTCTGGAAACACCATATATTTT.

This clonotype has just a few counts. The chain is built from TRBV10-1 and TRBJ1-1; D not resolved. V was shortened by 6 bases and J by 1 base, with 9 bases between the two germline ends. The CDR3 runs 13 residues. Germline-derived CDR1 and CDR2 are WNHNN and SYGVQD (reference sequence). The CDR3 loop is CASRRAANTEAFF. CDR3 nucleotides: TGCGCCAGCAGACGGGCCGCGAACACTGAAGCTTTCTTT.

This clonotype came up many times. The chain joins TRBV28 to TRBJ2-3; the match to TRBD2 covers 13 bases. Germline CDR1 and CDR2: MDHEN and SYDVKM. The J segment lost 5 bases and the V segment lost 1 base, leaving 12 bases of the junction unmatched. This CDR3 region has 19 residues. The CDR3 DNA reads TGTGCCAGCAGTTTATTAGGGACTAGCGGGAAGCTGATCCGAGATACGCAGTATTTT. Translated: CASSLLGTSGKLIRDTQYF.

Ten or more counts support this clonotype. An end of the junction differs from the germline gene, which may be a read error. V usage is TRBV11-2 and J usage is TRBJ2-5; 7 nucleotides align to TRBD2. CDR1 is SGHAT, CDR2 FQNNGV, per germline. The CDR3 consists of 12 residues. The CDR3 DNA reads TGTGCCAGCAGGTTAGCGGGAGAGACCCAGTACTTC. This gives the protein CASRLAGETQYF.